The present T cell receptor (beta chain) was sequenced within a study of T cells expressing NK-cell markers. Study at large: The authors derived TCR beta repertoires from sorted CD3+CD56+NKG2C+, CD3+CD56+NKG2C- and CD3+CD56-NKG2C+ T cells. There were seven HCMV-seropositive donors and one seronegative donor among the eight sequenced. General study points: In a handful of donors, dominant clonotypes made up about 28.3-65% of CD3+CD56-NKG2C+ cells.

The CDR3 contains 11 residues. TCRdb reanalyzed the 5' RACE reads and collapses them to one entry per CDR3 protein, without DNA. The sample has roughly 390,000 distinct CDR3 sequences. Points on this clonotype: Its antigen is not known.

The receptor's source is a woman in her forties or fifties in good health. Sequencing was carried out using blood T cells: a sorted CD56 or NKG2C T cell subset, CD4+ or CD8+ T cells, or bulk PBMC T cells (not recorded which). The gene calls are TRBV12-3 or TRBV12-4 and TRBJ1-1. The CDR3 spells CASSLFGEAFF.